The entry below gives a single T cell receptor beta chain sequence along with its context. This receptor's antigen is unknown. Nothing much larger sits one base from this clone, and base qualities are not available. Spanning cysteine to phenylalanine, the CDR3 consists of 15 amino acids. Of the read, only the CDR3 DNA is kept; its 45 bases are in frame from base 1. The germline V gene encodes CDR1 MNHEY and CDR2 SVGAGI. V was cut back by 5 bases and J by 1 base, leaving a gap of 14 bases between them. The sample belongs to a study of shared T cell receptors in the human thymus (dated by TCRdb to the early 2020s). Describing the broader study: The study investigated the way shared, self-reactive T-cell receptor alpha chains are produced in the human thymus.

The method behind the library was the immunoSEQ multiplex PCR assay. TCRdb mirrors the immuneACCESS table, restricted to in-frame sequences. Some clones are absent from its copies; in checked studies, under half trace to an unresolved V gene, and the reason for the others is unknown. Across this sample there are about 610,000 clones, with around 87% seen only once. The ten largest make up around 0.0099% of the sample. The sample was also reused in another study, on human thymus T cells. The second study, in turn, reports: Donors were immunologically healthy infants undergoing open corrective cardiac surgery for congenital heart defects in Finland. Thymus tissue was collected as surgical resects that were removed during corrective cardiac surgery. Usage of V and J gene segments appeared to be biased in both the thymic and the peripheral blood repertoires. According to the related research, thymic TCR repertoires were highly overlapping among unrelated individuals. TCR alpha and beta repertoires from seven to nine infant thymus samples and a few related peripheral blood samples were characterized in the study. The infant donors were about 7 to 244 days old, and the cohort included six or seven males and two females. Thymocytes were freed from the tissue by mechanical means and kept at -70 degrees C as pellets of 10-30 million cells. A QIAsymphony instrument was used to extract genomic DNA from frozen cell pellets. TCRB and TCRAD loci were amplified from a standardized quantity of quality-controlled genomic DNA using the immunoSEQ multiplex PCR assay. The amplicons covered the V(D)J region and were long enough to include the CDR3 and to identify the V and J genes. Through the commercial immunoSEQ service, the amplicons were sequenced on an Illumina platform. Primer bias and sequencing errors were corrected as previously described, and TCRAD and TCRB definitions were based on the IMGT database. The repertoires were analysed using immunoSEQ Analyzer 3.0 and VDJTools for basic statistics, V/J segment usage, diversity estimates, rarefaction and pairwise overlap. To estimate diversity, the Chao1, ChaoE, Efron-Thisted, Shannon and inverse Simpson indices were applied, and diversity was also estimated on datasets down-sampled to the smallest sample. Repertoire overlap was determined by strict matching of CDR3 nucleotide sequence, V gene and J gene, and Jaccard-based multidimensional scaling clustering was applied. Thymus samples yielded on average approximately 840,000 unique TCRB clonotypes, compared with roughly 92,000 from blood samples.

The V and J genes are TRBV6-5 and TRBJ1-1; confidence is insufficient to name the D gene. What was sequenced was thymocytes. This receptor was identified in a boy under three years old with a congenital heart defect. Donor details come from another sample of the same person, matched by shared clones. The CDR3 protein sequence reads: CASSGLRTPNTEAFF. Here is the DNA: TGTGCCAGCAGTGGACTCAGGACGCCGAACACTGAAGCTTTCTTT.